A selection of T cell receptor beta chains follows, all from one sample in a study of monozygotic twins with inflammatory bowel disease. TCRdb re-called the 5' RACE reads; one entry per CDR3 protein, DNA not given. The table for this sample gives fewer than 200,000 distinct CDR3 sequences. The sample consisted of blood. The receptor source for this set is a human donor with ulcerative colitis or Crohn's disease, or a healthy co-twin of an affected twin (not recorded which). CDR3s include the opening cysteine and the closing phenylalanine or tryptophan. Each record gives: V gene, CDR3 length, J gene, CDR3 protein.

TRBV20-1	14	TRBJ2-4	CSARDQWRAGIQYF
TRBV5-1	15	TRBJ1-5	CASSIGGYSNQPQHF
TRBV19	11	TRBJ2-7	CASRTGHEQYF
TRBV28	14	TRBJ2-7	CASSSHVKAYEQYF
TRBV6-5	12	TRBJ1-1	CASTRTGSEAFF
TRBV4-3	14	TRBJ2-5	CASSQQGIQETQYF
TRBV19	16	TRBJ1-3	CASSDTGTGSGNTIYF
TRBV5-1	14	TRBJ1-1	CASSADRMNTEAFF
TRBV7-2	14	TRBJ2-7	CASSSVGGSYEQYF
TRBV11-3	12	TRBJ1-6	CASSSRPAPLHF
TRBV3-1	16	TRBJ1-6	CASSSDGSSYNSPLHF
TRBV7-3	14	TRBJ2-3	CASSLNQGVDTQYF
TRBV18	13	TRBJ2-3	CASSTSGTDTQYF
TRBV20-1	11	TRBJ2-7	CSATQTSEQYF